The 7 T cell receptor beta chains below were found in one sample sequenced in a study of blood T cell repertoires in COVID-19. The method was immunoSEQ multiplex PCR; TCRdb's version includes in-frame clones alone and lacks a portion of them. The repertoire has some 38,000 clones, 80% to 90% of them found once; the top ten carry 8% to 10%. The specimen was peripheral blood. The receptors were gathered from a man between 60 and 75 years old in a cohort sampled during active COVID-19.

This clone was found once. The CDR3 loop is CASSLDSAGVTQYF. The CDR3 nucleotides read TGTGCCAGCAGCCTCGACTCGGCCGGGGTTACGCAGTATTTT. J is TRBJ2-3 and V is TRBV7-2, with D perhaps matching TRBD2 (5 bases). The CDR3 is 14 amino acids. Germline values: CDR1 SGHTA, CDR2 FQGNSA. The germline V and J ends were trimmed by 5 bases and 8 bases, with 17 bases remaining between them.

The V and J genes are TRBV6-6 and TRBJ1-3, with a tentative D call TRBD1 (5 bases). The CDR3 is 15 amino acids. The germline V gene encodes CDR1 MNHNY and CDR2 SVGAGI (reference sequence). Trimming stripped 6 bases from V and 0 bases from J, with 12 bases between. The CDR3 protein is CASSSTASSGNTIYF. The CDR3 DNA is TGTGCCAGCAGCTCGACAGCGAGCTCTGGAAACACCATATATTTT.

This sequence joins TRBV5-4 and TRBJ2-3; 10 bases match TRBD2. The germline CDR1 and CDR2 sequences are SGHNT and YYREEE (reference sequence). The CDR3 has 16 residues. The ends lost 1 base at V and 0 bases at J; junction bases unmatched: 2. This chain's CDR3 is CASSLRTSGSTDTQYF. The CDR3 coding sequence is TGTGCCAGCAGCTTGAGGACTAGCGGAAGCACAGATACGCAGTATTTT.

The rearrangement links TRBV28 to TRBJ1-3; weak D call: TRBD1 (6 bases). CDR1 and CDR2 from the germline V gene are MDHEN and SYDVKM. The CDR3 extends over 12 amino acids. Between the trimmed V and J ends, which lost 5 bases and 6 bases, there was a span of 8 bases. The CDR3 coding sequence is TGTGCCAGCAGTGGACAGCCAAACACCATATATTTT. Its translation is CASSGQPNTIYF.

The chain employs TRBV27 and TRBJ2-5; 7 positions match TRBD2. Germline CDR1 and CDR2: MNHEY and SMNVEV (reference sequence). Trimming at V came to 2 bases and at J to 2 bases, leaving 26 bases not matched to a gene. This CDR3 comprises 22 residues. As DNA, the CDR3 is TGTGCCAGCAGTTTAAGCGTTTGGGGGTCGTATTGGTGGGAGGGAGAACAAGAGACCCAGTACTTC. Its translation: CASSLSVWGSYWWEGEQETQYF.

The gene calls are TRBV10-2 and TRBJ1-6, with D possibly being TRBD1 (5 bases). CDR1 is WSHSY, CDR2 SAAADI, per germline. This CDR3 comprises 16 residues. Trimming shortened V by 5 bases and J by 6 bases, and 17 bases separated the two germline ends. The CDR3 spells CASSPRPGVGNSPLHF. The CDR3 DNA reads TGCGCCAGCAGTCCGCGCCCGGGGGTAGGTAATTCACCCCTCCACTTT.

V and J are TRBV3-1 (or the pseudogene TRBV3-2) and TRBJ2-1; TRBD1 matches 10 bases. CDR3 length equals 16 residues. The trim removed 7 bases at V and 7 bases at J, leaving 13 bases unmatched. Germline values: CDR1 LGHDT, CDR2 YNNKEL (reference sequence). The CDR3 region has the DNA TGTGCCAGCAACTTCAACAGACAGGGGGCGCGGAATGAGCAGTTCTTC. Residues: CASNFNRQGARNEQFF.